These 13 T cell receptor beta chains came from one sample sequenced in a study of PD-1 and CTLA-4 blockade in melanoma. Method: immunoSEQ multiplex PCR; TCRdb's copy keeps in-frame clones and lacks some. Altogether about 32,000 clones are present, around 90% being singletons, with the ten largest covering 5% to 7.5%. Sequencing was performed on CD8+ T cells from peripheral blood, taken from a patient given anti-PD-1 treatment. The origin of the receptors is a human donor with melanoma.

The gene calls are TRBV6-5 and TRBJ2-7, with 8 positions matching TRBD2. V gave up 0 bases and J gave up 2 bases; unmatched junction bases: 3. Germline V CDR1 and CDR2: MNHEY, SVGAGI. This CDR3 comprises 15 residues. The CDR3 protein is CASSYSDGGAYEQYF. The CDR3, as DNA: TGTGCCAGCAGTTACTCCGACGGGGGGGCCTACGAGCAGTACTTC.

The V and J genes are TRBV7-7 and TRBJ2-5, with 11 bases matching TRBD2. V dropped 2 bases and J dropped 0; count of bases not matched to a gene: 5. There are 17 residues in the CDR3. Germline values: CDR1 SSHAT, CDR2 FNYEAQ (reference sequence). CDR3 sequence: CASSLRASGGYQETQYF. In DNA, the CDR3 is TGTGCCAGCAGCTTAAGAGCTAGCGGGGGGTACCAAGAGACCCAGTACTTC. The full variable domain, with the rest looked up from reference TRBV7-7 and TRBJ2-5, is GAGVSQSPRYKVTKRGQDVTLRCDPISSHATLYWYQQALGQGPEFLTYFNYEAQPDKSGLPSDRFSAERPEGSISTLTIQRTEQRDSAMYRCASSLRASGGYQETQYFGPGTRLLVL.

The chain links TRBV27 to TRBJ2-1; 10 bases line up with TRBD1. Germline V gene lookup returns CDR1 MNHEY and CDR2 SMNVEV (reference sequence). The CDR3 length is 14 residues. V was clipped by 2 bases and J by 8 bases; unmatched bases: 3. The CDR3 nucleotides read TGTGCCAGCAGTTTAGGACAGGGGGAATATGAGCAGTTCTTC. Translation gives CASSLGQGEYEQFF.

The sample holds one count of this clone. The chain is built from TRBV2 and TRBJ1-4; no definite D call. CDR3 length equals 15 residues. Germline V lookup: CDR1 SNHLY, CDR2 FYNNEI. V lost 1 base and J lost 5, with 11 bases in between. This CDR3 is CASSEVPGGNEKLFF. CDR3 bases: TGTGCCAGCAGTGAAGTGCCGGGAGGGAATGAAAAACTGTTTTTT.

This chain connects TRBV6-4 to TRBJ2-3; 10 positions match TRBD2. CDR1 and CDR2 from the germline V gene are MRHNA and SNTAGT. The CDR3 runs to 15 residues. V shed 4 bases, J shed 1 base, and the junction held 2 bases outside the gene matches. In nucleotides, the CDR3 is TGTGCCAGCAGTGCAACTAGCGGGGGCACAGATACGCAGTATTTT. Its protein is CASSATSGGTDTQYF.

The CDR3 DNA is TGTGCCAGCAGACTGGGCACTGAAGCTTTCTTT. This sequence encodes CASRLGTEAFF. The rearrangement joins TRBV19 to TRBJ1-1; D not certain. V was trimmed by 9 bases and J by 4 bases, leaving 9 bases between them. CDR3 length equals 11 residues. Per germline, CDR1 LNHDA and CDR2 SQIVND (reference sequence).

V gene TRBV29-1 combines with J gene TRBJ2-1; D assignment may be TRBD1 or TRBD2 (5 bases each). This CDR3 is 14 amino acids long. Germline V gene data show CDR1 as SQVTM and CDR2 as ANQGSEA. Trimming took 6 bases from V and 8 from J, leaving 20 bases between them. CDR3: CSVWGSRVGDEQFF. CDR3 sequence (DNA): TGCAGCGTGTGGGGCAGTCGAGTGGGGGATGAGCAGTTCTTC.

This chain links TRBV28 with TRBJ1-2, with a possible D match to TRBD1 (5 bases). The ends were cut back, 2 bases at V and 5 bases at J, with 15 bases in the middle. The CDR3 contains 15 residues. CDR1 is MDHEN, CDR2 SYDVKM, per germline. The CDR3: CASSLGREGVYGYTF. The CDR3 DNA is TGTGCCAGCAGTTTAGGCAGGGAGGGAGTGTATGGCTACACCTTC.

The V gene is TRBV27, the J gene TRBJ1-2; D unresolved. This CDR3 is 15 amino acids long. Deletions cut 5 bases from V and 0 bases from J, with 13 bases between. The germline CDR1 and CDR2 sequences are MNHEY and SMNVEV (reference sequence). In nucleotides, the CDR3 is TGTGCCAGCAGTCTAAGGCCATCATCTAACTATGGCTACACCTTC. It specifies CASSLRPSSNYGYTF.

The table lists this clone with a count of one. The chain joins TRBV27 to TRBJ2-7, with D perhaps matching TRBD2 (5 bases). Germline V gene lookup returns CDR1 MNHEY and CDR2 SMNVEV (reference sequence). V was pared by 3 bases and J by 3 bases, with 9 bases between. CDR3 size: 13 residues. CDR3 DNA sequence: TGTGCCAGCAGTTTGGTAGAGGGCTACGAGCAGTACTTC. Its protein is CASSLVEGYEQYF.

This chain uses TRBV6-1 with TRBJ1-5; TRBD1 aligns across 7 bases. The CDR3 has 17 amino acids. Trimming at V came to 2 bases and at J to 4 bases, leaving 11 bases not matched to a gene. CDR1 and CDR2 (germline): MNHNS, SASEGT. The CDR3 protein is CASSEWKGQGGNQPQHF. The CDR3, as DNA: TGTGCCAGCAGTGAATGGAAGGGGCAGGGGGGAAATCAGCCCCAGCATTTT.

This rearrangement joins TRBV9 to TRBJ1-6; 9 nucleotides line up with TRBD1. The CDR3 has 16 residues. The J segment lost 6 bases and the V segment lost 3 bases, leaving 7 bases of the junction unmatched. CDR1 and CDR2 from the germline V gene are SGDLS and YYNGEE. This CDR3 is CASSGGQGLSNSPLHF. The DNA for the CDR3 is TGTGCCAGCAGCGGGGGACAGGGACTGTCTAATTCACCCCTCCACTTT.

As to this clone: One end of the junction fails to match germline, which may point to a read error. The chain uses TRBV5-8 and TRBJ2-4; possibly TRBD2 for D (5 bases). CDR3 length equals 11 residues. Germline assignment: CDR1 SGHTS and CDR2 YDEGEE. CDR3 DNA sequence: TGTGCCAGCAGCTTACTCGTCCGGACGGGGTTC. Translating it yields CASSLLVRTGF.